Listed below are T cell receptor beta chains from one sample, sequenced in a study of T cell repertoires in cytomegalovirus infection. No cognate antigen is known for these TCRs. TCRdb called the reads again in MiXCR, with one record for every CDR3 protein. Here the sample spans roughly 90,000 distinct CDR3 sequences, about 24% being singletons. Sample: CD8+ T cells from cultured PBMCs, taken from culture after CMV antigen stimulation. The receptors here all came from a human donor in good health (CMV status not recorded). Some clones in this sample may be carry-over from other donors' samples. CDR3s include the opening cysteine and the closing phenylalanine or tryptophan. D genes are given only for firm matches. Not all rows give a size; the values are once, few, many and, for expanded clones, a class.

j_gene | d_gene | abundance | v_gene | CDR3aa | CDR3nt
TRBJ1-2 | NA | NA | TRBV19 | CASSTGIGYTF | TGTGCCAGTAGTACAGGGATCGGCTACACCTTC
TRBJ2-2 | TRBD1 | many | TRBV9 | CASSVPGQAPSNTGELFF | TGTGCCAGCAGCGTTCCGGGACAGGCCCCCTCGAACACCGGGGAGCTGTTTTTT
TRBJ2-1 | TRBD1 | NA | TRBV11-3 | CASSSWTGTYNEQFF | TGTGCCAGCAGCTCCTGGACAGGCACCTACAATGAGCAGTTCTTC
TRBJ1-2 | NA | NA | TRBV9 | CASSVGGPTGPVSYGYTF | TGTGCCAGCAGCGTAGGCGGCCCCACAGGGCCGGTGTCCTATGGCTACACCTTC
TRBJ1-3 | NA | few | TRBV6-2/TRBV6-3 | CASSLRQSGNTIYF | TGTGCCAGCAGCCTTCGACAGTCTGGAAACACCATATATTTT
TRBJ2-2 | TRBD1 | NA | TRBV19 | CASKGANTGELFF | TGTGCCAGTAAGGGGGCTAACACCGGGGAGCTGTTTTTT
TRBJ1-2 | NA | NA | TRBV12-3/TRBV12-4 | CASSFVYGGYTF | TGTGCCAGCAGTTTTGTTTACGGGGGCTACACCTTC
TRBJ2-7 | NA | few | TRBV6-6 | CASSYGTYSSYEQYF | TGTGCCAGCAGTTACGGGACTTATAGCTCCTACGAGCAGTACTTC
TRBJ1-2 | NA | few | TRBV4-3 | CASSQDGGPSNYGYTF | TGCGCCAGCAGCCAAGATGGGGGCCCGTCTAACTATGGCTACACCTTC
TRBJ2-3 | TRBD2 | few | TRBV28 | CASRPTSVSSTDTQYF | TGTGCCAGCAGGCCTACTAGCGTATCTAGCACAGATACGCAGTATTTT
TRBJ2-7 | NA | NA | TRBV30 | CACRAPGSYEQYF | TGTGCCTGCCGAGCCCCGGGGTCCTACGAGCAGTACTTC
TRBJ1-2 | NA | NA | TRBV9 | CASSASEGSGYTF | TGTGCCAGCAGCGCCTCGGAAGGCTCGGGCTACACCTTC
TRBJ1-4 | TRBD1 | NA | TRBV5-4 | CASSATTGDQLIGEKLFF | TGTGCCAGCAGCGCGACCACAGGGGATCAGCTTATCGGTGAAAAACTGTTTTTT
TRBJ2-7 | TRBD1 | NA | TRBV27 | CASSLSGQGGFEQYF | TGTGCCAGCAGTTTATCGGGACAGGGAGGTTTCGAGCAGTACTTC
TRBJ2-2 | NA | NA | TRBV7-9 | CASSLRTGELFF | TGTGCCAGCAGCTTAAGAACCGGGGAGCTGTTTTTT
TRBJ2-7 | NA | few | TRBV27 | CASSAGSSYEQYF | TGTGCCAGCAGTGCAGGGAGCTCCTACGAGCAGTACTTC
TRBJ2-2 | NA | NA | TRBV7-9 | CASLPGTSNTGELFF | TGTGCCAGCCTCCCCGGGACCTCGAACACCGGGGAGCTGTTTTTT
TRBJ1-1 | NA | many | TRBV27 | CASSNSILNTEAFF | TGTGCCAGCAGTAACAGTATCTTGAACACTGAAGCTTTCTTT
TRBJ2-3 | NA | NA | TRBV2 | CASPRGSDTQYF | TGTGCCAGCCCTAGGGGTTCAGATACGCAGTATTTT
TRBJ2-1 | TRBD2 | NA | TRBV11-3 | CASSLDGLAGTLSSYNEQFF | TGTGCCAGCAGCTTAGATGGACTAGCGGGGACCTTGAGCTCCTACAATGAGCAGTTCTTC
TRBJ1-1 | NA | many | TRBV5-5 | CASSWRDGYTEAFF | TGTGCCAGCAGCTGGAGGGACGGTTACACTGAAGCTTTCTTT
TRBJ1-2 | TRBD1 | NA | TRBV6-1 | CASSEGVRLRTGQDYGYTF | TGTGCCAGCAGTGAAGGGGTTCGTTTACGGACAGGTCAGGACTATGGCTACACCTTC
TRBJ2-7 | NA | NA | TRBV11-3 | CASSLKPQGGEQYF | TGTGCCAGCAGCTTAAAGCCTCAGGGGGGGGAGCAGTACTTC
TRBJ1-1 | NA | many | TRBV7-9 | CASSLWGDTEAFF | TGTGCCAGCAGCTTATGGGGAGACACTGAAGCTTTCTTT
TRBJ1-1 | NA | many | TRBV6-1 | CASSKGVGGTEAFF | TGTGCCAGCAGCAAGGGGGTCGGGGGCACTGAAGCTTTCTTT
TRBJ2-2 | NA | few | TRBV12-3/TRBV12-4 | CASSSGLYTGELFF | TGTGCCAGCAGCTCCGGACTATATACCGGGGAGCTGTTTTTT
TRBJ2-2 | TRBD2 | many | TRBV7-6 | CASSLVVGTSGDTGELFF | TGTGCCAGCAGCTTAGTGGTTGGGACTAGCGGGGACACCGGGGAGCTGTTTTTT
TRBJ2-1 | TRBD2 | many | TRBV7-7 | CASSLGLAGGQYEQFF | TGTGCTAGCAGCTTAGGACTAGCGGGAGGGCAATATGAGCAGTTCTTC
TRBJ2-1 | NA | few | TRBV7-9 | CASSLVAGEQFF | TGTGCCAGCAGCTTAGTGGCGGGTGAGCAGTTCTTC
TRBJ2-3 | TRBD2 | NA | TRBV2 | CASPLAGGTDTQYF | TGTGCCAGCCCGTTGGCGGGGGGCACAGATACGCAGTATTTT
TRBJ2-7 | TRBD1 | many | TRBV7-6 | CASSRTDRDYEQYF | TGTGCCAGCAGCAGGACCGACAGGGACTACGAGCAGTACTTC
TRBJ2-3 | TRBD2 | NA | TRBV20-1 | CSARGGLWRGGSTDTQYF | TGCAGTGCTAGAGGGGGTTTGTGGCGGGGGGGATCCACAGATACGCAGTATTTT
TRBJ2-7 | NA | few | TRBV20-1 | CSARPRDSYYEQYF | TGCAGTGCTCGACCCCGGGACTCTTACTACGAGCAGTACTTC
TRBJ2-3 | TRBD2 | NA | TRBV6-5 | CASSQRELDTQYF | TGTGCCAGCAGTCAGCGGGAGTTAGATACGCAGTATTTT
TRBJ2-1 | TRBD2 | NA | TRBV19 | CASSGTSGTYNEQFF | TGTGCCAGTAGTGGGACTAGCGGTACCTACAATGAGCAGTTCTTC
TRBJ2-1 | TRBD2 | few | TRBV5-1 | CASSLRTSGRLYNEQFF | TGCGCCAGCAGCCTCCGGACTAGCGGGAGGCTTTACAATGAGCAGTTCTTC
TRBJ2-2 | NA | NA | TRBV9 | CASSVNPGTVNTGELFF | TGTGCCAGCAGCGTAAACCCCGGGACGGTGAACACCGGGGAGCTGTTTTTT
TRBJ2-7 | TRBD1 | NA | TRBV4-3 | CASSQETGTGSYEQYF | TGCGCCAGCAGCCAAGAGACCGGGACAGGGTCCTACGAGCAGTACTTC
TRBJ1-1 | NA | few | TRBV28 | CASSPRGGRTEAFF | TGTGCCAGCAGTCCCAGGGGCGGGCGGACTGAAGCTTTCTTT
TRBJ1-1 | TRBD1 | many | TRBV13 | CASSLGQGAEAFF | TGTGCCAGCAGCTTAGGACAGGGGGCTGAAGCTTTCTTT
TRBJ2-7 | NA | NA | TRBV6-2/TRBV6-3 | CASSEGLFSYEQYF | TGTGCCAGCAGCGAGGGACTTTTTTCCTACGAGCAGTACTTC
TRBJ1-2 | NA | many | TRBV5-6 | CASSLEGLDGYTF | TGTGCCAGCAGCTTGGAAGGTTTGGATGGCTACACCTTC
TRBJ2-7 | TRBD1 | few | TRBV5-1 | CASSFRGQGDHEQYF | TGCGCCAGCAGCTTTAGAGGACAGGGGGACCACGAGCAGTACTTC
TRBJ2-5 | NA | few | TRBV12-3/TRBV12-4 | CASSSPLEGNGEETQYF | TGTGCCAGCAGTTCCCCCTTAGAGGGCAATGGGGAAGAGACCCAGTACTTC
TRBJ2-5 | NA | NA | TRBV11-2 | CASSQNRVRETQYF | TGTGCCAGCAGCCAAAACAGGGTTAGAGAGACCCAGTACTTC
TRBJ1-3 | NA | few | TRBV9 | CASSVRATSGNTIYF | TGTGCCAGCAGCGTACGAGCGACCTCTGGAAACACCATATATTTT
TRBJ2-5 | NA | NA | TRBV7-6 | CASSSDGVDQYF | TGTGCCAGCAGCTCAGACGGGGTGGACCAGTACTTC